Following are 20 T cell receptor beta chains from one sample sequenced in a study of blood T cell repertoires in COVID-19. Data came from immunoSEQ multiplex PCR; TCRdb stores just in-frame clones and leaves some out. The sample lists approximately 220,000 clones, 87% occurring once. Sequenced sample: PBMCs or T cells enriched from blood (not recorded which). The source of these receptors is a woman in her 30s with acute COVID-19.

The chain has TRBV29-1 and TRBJ2-7; perhaps TRBD2 as D (5 bases). The CDR3 is made up of 14 amino acids. Trimming pared 7 bases from V and 0 bases from J, leaving 16 bases between. Germline CDR1 SQVTM, CDR2 ANQGSEA. This CDR3 reads CSARLQRSSYEQYF. The CDR3 coding sequence is TGCAGCGCCCGACTACAGCGGAGCTCCTACGAGCAGTACTTC.

As to this clone: The sample contains more than one DNA sequence encoding this CDR3. The V call is TRBV19, the J call TRBJ2-7; a possible D gene is TRBD2 (5 bases). Trimming left V 5 bases short and J 6 bases short, with 11 bases between. CDR1 and CDR2 (germline): LNHDA, SQIVND (reference sequence). This CDR3 contains 12 residues. CDR3 loop: CASSPGGSEQYF. DNA of the CDR3: TGTGCCAGTAGTCCAGGAGGTTCCGAGCAGTACTTC.

The J gene is TRBJ2-2, the V gene TRBV9; D possibly corresponds to TRBD2 (6 bases). Germline V gives CDR1 SGDLS, CDR2 YYNGEE. Trimming stripped 4 bases from V and 1 base from J, with 17 bases between. This CDR3 is 17 amino acids long. The CDR3 loop is CASSPWLAGMNTGELFF. CDR3 bases: TGTGCCAGCAGCCCGTGGTTGGCGGGGATGAACACCGGGGAGCTGTTTTTT. The full variable domain, with the rest looked up from reference TRBV9 and TRBJ2-2, is DSGVTQTPKHLITATGQRVTLRCSPRSGDLSVYWYQQSLDQGLQFLIQYYNGEERAKGNILERFSAQQFPDLHSELNLSSLELGDSALYFCASSPWLAGMNTGELFFGEGSRLTVL.

The chain is built from TRBV2 and TRBJ2-5, with D perhaps TRBD1 (5 bases). The V end was cut by 5 bases, the J end by 4 bases, with 17 bases between. Germline CDR1 reads SNHLY; CDR2 reads FYNNEI. The CDR3 contains 15 residues. For the CDR3, the DNA is TGTGCCAGCAGTTTGGGGCCTTACCCCTCAGAGACCCAGTACTTC. Encoded protein: CASSLGPYPSETQYF.

The V gene is TRBV6-1, the J gene TRBJ1-2; perhaps TRBD1 as D (5 bases). V shed 3 bases and J shed 9 bases, with 11 bases lying between them. The germline CDR1 and CDR2 sequences are MNHNS and SASEGT. The CDR3 sequence is 12 residues long. The CDR3 DNA reads TGTGCCAGCAGTGATACACAGGTGCGCTACACCTTC. Translation gives CASSDTQVRYTF.

The genes are TRBV6-5 and TRBJ1-2; TRBD1 might be the D (5 bases). The CDR3 covers 14 residues. Trimming took off 6 bases at V and 5 bases at J, with 16 bases between the two ends. The V gene's germline CDR1 is MNHEY and CDR2 SVGAGI. CDR3 sequence: CASSIAGSTYGYTF. CDR3 coding DNA: TGTGCCAGCAGCATCGCAGGGTCCACTTATGGCTACACCTTC.

The V gene is TRBV13, the J gene TRBJ1-3; perhaps TRBD1 as D (5 bases). This CDR3 has 16 amino acids. Germline V gene data show CDR1 as PRHDT and CDR2 as FYEKMQ (reference sequence). Between the trimmed V and J ends, which lost 4 bases and 4 bases, there was a span of 17 bases. The CDR3 bases are TGTGCCAGCAGCTCGTGGGACGGGAGTCTCGGAAACACCATATATTTT. As protein: CASSSWDGSLGNTIYF. The variable domain in full, with the rest retrieved from reference TRBV13 and TRBJ1-3, is AAGVIQSPRHLIKEKRETATLKCYPIPRHDTVYWYQQGPGQDPQFLISFYEKMQSDKGSIPDRFSAQQFSDYHSELNMSSLELGDSALYFCASSSWDGSLGNTIYFGEGSWLTVV.

The chain employs TRBV4-3 and TRBJ1-4; the match to TRBD1 covers 9 bases. V shed 4 bases and J 8 bases; nucleotides not matched to a gene: 11. Germline CDR1 is LGHNA and CDR2 is YSLEER. This CDR3 region has 16 residues. CDR3 in DNA: TGCGCCAGCAGCCTCGCGGGACAGGGAAGACGGGAAAAACTGTTTTTT. Residues: CASSLAGQGRREKLFF.

CDR3 in amino acids: CASRLGQDSYEQYF. CDR3 sequence (DNA): TGTGCCAGCAGGCTGGGACAGGACTCCTACGAGCAGTACTTC. This chain joins TRBV5-6 and TRBJ2-7; 8 bases align to TRBD1. V shed 5 bases and J 0 bases; nucleotides not matched to a gene: 4. CDR1 is SGHDT and CDR2 is YYEEEE in the germline V gene. This CDR3 is 14 amino acids long.

This chain links TRBV30 with TRBJ2-1; 7 bases align to TRBD2. Germline CDR1 GTSNPN, CDR2 SVGIG (reference sequence). V shed 3 bases, J shed 8 bases, and the junction held 13 bases outside the gene matches. This CDR3 contains 15 residues. CDR3 sequence reads: CAWRDTGTTGDEQFF. The CDR3 nucleotides are TGTGCCTGGAGAGATACCGGGACTACGGGCGATGAGCAGTTCTTC.

The V and J genes are TRBV5-1 and TRBJ2-5; possible D gene TRBD1, 5 bases. CDR3 length: 15 amino acids. CDR1 is SGHRS, CDR2 YFSETQ, per germline. V was shortened by 0 bases and J by 2 bases, with 11 bases between the two germline ends. This CDR3 is CASSLGQRQQETQYF. In DNA, the CDR3 is TGCGCCAGCAGCTTGGGACAGCGCCAGCAAGAGACCCAGTACTTC.

This rearrangement joins TRBV11-2 to TRBJ2-7; no clear D. V gave up 1 base and J gave up 2 bases, with 6 bases separating them. This CDR3 spans 13 amino acids. Looked up from germline, CDR1 is SGHAT and CDR2 is FQNNGV. The CDR3 DNA reads as TGTGCCAGCAGCTTAGCGGCGGCCTACGAGCAGTACTTC. Protein product: CASSLAAAYEQYF.

The CDR3 here is CASSSQGAPIRGYTF. The CDR3 DNA sequence: TGTGCCAGCAGCTCCCAGGGGGCACCGATAAGAGGCTACACCTTC. The J gene is TRBJ1-2, the V gene TRBV7-8; TRBD1 matches 8 bases. V dropped 4 bases and J dropped 8; count of bases not matched to a gene: 12. This CDR3 region has 15 residues. Germline values: CDR1 SGHVS, CDR2 FQNEAQ. The whole variable domain, remainder taken from reference TRBV7-8 and TRBJ1-2, is GAGVSQSPRYKVAKRGQDVALRCDPISGHVSLFWYQQALGQGPEFLTYFQNEAQLDKSGLPSDRFFAERPEGSVSTLKIQRTQQEDSAVYLCASSSQGAPIRGYTFGSGTRLTVV.

The rearrangement links TRBV23-1 to TRBJ1-2; D ambiguous. TRBV23-1 is filed as an ORF, its function uncertain. The CDR3 runs to 16 residues. Trimming pared 2 bases from V and 5 bases from J, leaving 18 bases between. This chain's CDR3 is CASSQNTRRAGYGYTF. In DNA form, the CDR3 reads TGCGCCAGCAGTCAAAACACAAGGAGAGCGGGGTATGGCTACACCTTC.

This chain uses TRBV19 with TRBJ2-1; D is possibly TRBD2 (6 bases). Germline assignment: CDR1 LNHDA and CDR2 SQIVND (reference sequence). Trimming pared 7 bases from V and 4 bases from J, leaving 8 bases between. CDR3 length equals 12 residues. CDR3: CASKAGYNEQFF. In DNA, the CDR3 is TGTGCCAGTAAGGCGGGGTACAATGAGCAGTTCTTC. The variable domain in full, with the rest retrieved from reference TRBV19 and TRBJ2-1, is DGGITQSPKYLFRKEGQNVTLSCEQNLNHDAMYWYRQDPGQGLRLIYYSQIVNDFQKGDIAEGYSVSREKKESFPLTVTSAQKNPTAFYLCASKAGYNEQFFGPGTRLTVL.

The genes are TRBV3-1 (or the pseudogene TRBV3-2) and TRBJ2-1; D may be TRBD2 (5 bases). The germline gives CDR1 LGHDT, CDR2 YNNKEL (reference sequence). The CDR3 runs to 13 residues. V shed 1 base and J shed 9 bases, with 10 bases lying between them. As DNA, the CDR3 is TGTGCCAGCAGCCAAGGCCCTAGCCGTGAGCAGTTCTTC. This sequence encodes CASSQGPSREQFF.

The chain employs TRBV5-1 and TRBJ1-3; 8 bases fit TRBD1. With 0 bases clipped from V and 4 bases from J, the junction kept 3 bases outside the gene matches. This CDR3 spans 15 amino acids. Germline V CDR1 and CDR2: SGHRS, YFSETQ. CDR3 amino acids: CASSLGTGIGNTIYF. CDR3 nucleotide sequence: TGCGCCAGCAGCTTGGGGACAGGGATCGGAAACACCATATATTTT. The variable domain in full, with the rest retrieved from reference TRBV5-1 and TRBJ1-3, is KAGVTQTPRYLIKTRGQQVTLSCSPISGHRSVSWYQQTPGQGLQFLFEYFSETQRNKGNFPGRFSGRQFSNSRSEMNVSTLELGDSALYLCASSLGTGIGNTIYFGEGSWLTVV.

The chain couples TRBV27 to TRBJ2-1; D unclear. The germline V gene encodes CDR1 MNHEY and CDR2 SMNVEV (reference sequence). V lost 10 bases, J lost 6 bases, and 16 bases lay in between. The CDR3 covers 13 residues. For the CDR3, the DNA is TGTGCCACACAGCCCGCTCCCTTCAATGAGCAGTTCTTC. Its translation is CATQPAPFNEQFF.

The CDR3: CASSQVSGWDNSPLHF. The DNA for the CDR3 is TGCGCCAGCAGCCAAGTATCGGGGTGGGATAATTCACCCCTCCACTTT. The V call is TRBV4-1, the J call TRBJ1-6, with D unresolved. The CDR3 totals 16 residues. V was trimmed by 1 base and J by 5 bases, leaving 12 bases between them. Germline CDR1 MGHRA, CDR2 YSYEKL.

This clone has a handful of counts. This chain links TRBV5-1 with TRBJ2-7; 10 nucleotides align to TRBD1. The germline gives CDR1 SGHRS, CDR2 YFSETQ. V gave up 2 bases and J gave up 5 bases; unmatched junction bases: 13. The CDR3 has 17 amino acids. The CDR3 DNA is TGCGCCAGCAGCTTAGGACCTCCGGGGACAGGGGTAAACGAGCAGTACTTC. It codes for CASSLGPPGTGVNEQYF.